The 32 T cell receptor beta chains below come from one sample, sequenced in a study of HIV-infected children after antiretroviral therapy interruption. The TCR library was built from RNA with a 3' RACE protocol and unique molecular identifiers. TCRdb independently ran MiXCR on the 3' RACE reads; one entry per CDR3 protein. The sample shows about 83,000 distinct CDR3 sequences, about 7.2% of them seen only once. Treatment defined: PENTA 11 planned treatment interruption arm or continuous ART arm. The sample here was CD45RA+ CD4+ T cells from PBMCs, pooled from several time points, taken from a donor given antiretroviral therapy, either interrupted or continuous. Subset described: naive CD4+ CD45RA+ CD45RO- T cells. Every receptor here comes from a pool of human donors with HIV.

This clonotype was seen repeatedly, ten times or more. The chain combines TRBV6-5 with TRBJ2-1, with D tentatively TRBD1 or TRBD2 (5 bases each). V was pared by 2 bases and J by 3 bases, with 20 bases between. The CDR3 consists of 18 residues. From germline, CDR1 is MNHEY and CDR2 SVGAGI. CDR3 region: CASSYRRTRDGYYNEQFF. The CDR3 bases are TGTGCCAGCAGTTACCGACGTACCCGGGACGGATACTACAATGAGCAGTTCTTC.

This clonotype has a count of ten or more. V usage is TRBV29-1 and J usage is TRBJ2-3; D tentatively reads TRBD1 or TRBD2 (5 bases each). Germline lookup yields CDR1 SQVTM and CDR2 ANQGSEA. The ends were cut back, 6 bases at V and 3 bases at J, with 13 bases in the middle. The CDR3 is made up of 13 amino acids. The CDR3 spells CSVGTDPTDTQYF. The DNA of the CDR3 is TGCAGCGTAGGGACGGACCCTACAGATACGCAGTATTTT.

This clonotype showed up many times. V gene TRBV10-3 combines with J gene TRBJ2-6; D possibly corresponds to TRBD1 (5 bases). V shed 8 bases and J shed 0 bases, with 20 bases lying between them. Looked up from germline, CDR1 is ENHRY and CDR2 is SYGVKD. CDR3 size: 18 residues. DNA of the CDR3: TGTGCCATCCGCCAAGGGGCGTTAAGCTTCTCTGGGGCCAACGTCCTGACTTTC. It yields the protein CAIRQGALSFSGANVLTF.

The chain joins TRBV6-1 to TRBJ1-1, with a possible D match to TRBD1 (6 bases). The CDR3 has 14 amino acids. Germline values: CDR1 MNHNS, CDR2 SASEGT. V was clipped by 2 bases and J by 8 bases, with 15 bases between them. CDR3 nucleotides: TGTGCCAGCAGTGAAAGAGGGGGGGTGGGGGAAGCTTTCTTT. It codes for CASSERGGVGEAFF.

This clonotype was counted ten times or more. In DNA, the CDR3 is TGCGCCAGCAGCCAAGACTCCGCCCGGACAGGGGGCGGTGAGACCCAGTACTTC. Its translation: CASSQDSARTGGGETQYF. The J gene is TRBJ2-5, the V gene TRBV4-1; 11 bases map to TRBD1. V gave up 0 bases and J gave up 5 bases; unmatched junction bases: 11. CDR3 size: 18 residues. Germline loops: CDR1 MGHRA, CDR2 YSYEKL.

This clonotype was found many times. The chain carries TRBV13 and TRBJ2-3; 7 bases match TRBD2. The CDR3 contains 14 residues. Trimming removed 7 bases from V and 0 bases from J; junction bases left unmatched: 4. Germline CDR1 and CDR2: PRHDT and FYEKMQ (reference sequence). CDR3 coding DNA: TGTGCCAGCATTAAGCGGGGAAGCACAGATACGCAGTATTTT. Translation: CASIKRGSTDTQYF.

This clonotype was picked up many times. The rearrangement joins TRBV7-9 to TRBJ1-5; D uncertain. Germline V CDR1 and CDR2: SEHNR, FQNEAQ (reference sequence). V lost 3 bases, J lost 3 bases, and 9 bases lay in between. The CDR3 spans 14 residues. CDR3 in amino acids: CASSFLGNNQPQHF. The CDR3 nucleotides are TGTGCCAGCAGCTTTCTGGGGAACAATCAGCCCCAGCATTTT.

This clonotype was seen many times. V is TRBV20-1 and J is TRBJ2-7, with TRBD1 matching over 10 bases. Unmatched junction bases numbered 5, after V lost 5 bases and J lost 4 bases. The CDR3 is made up of 13 amino acids. Germline V gene data show CDR1 as DFQATT and CDR2 as SNEGSKA (reference sequence). Here the CDR3 DNA reads TGCAGTGCTTTCCGGGACAGGGGATACGAGCAGTACTTC. It codes for CSAFRDRGYEQYF.

The table lists this clonotype with a few counts. The J gene is TRBJ2-5, the V gene TRBV5-1; TRBD2 agrees at 10 bases. The CDR3 is made up of 17 amino acids. Germline trimming cut 0 bases from V and 4 bases from J; bases unmatched to any gene: 9. The germline CDR1 and CDR2 sequences are SGHRS and YFSETQ. Here the CDR3 reads CASSLVSSGGLRETQYF. As DNA, the CDR3 is TGCGCCAGCAGCTTGGTTTCTAGCGGGGGACTAAGAGAGACCCAGTACTTC.

This clonotype was observed many times. This chain links TRBV2 with TRBJ2-2; D is uncertain. CDR1 is SNHLY, CDR2 FYNNEI, per germline. With 6 bases removed from V and 2 bases from J, the gap between germline ends came to 10 bases. This CDR3 spans 14 amino acids. CDR3 region: CASRVGVNTGELFF. The CDR3 coding sequence is TGTGCCAGCAGGGTAGGAGTAAACACCGGGGAGCTGTTTTTT.

CDR3 sequence (DNA): TGCGCCAGCAGCCCGGGACAAAAGTTAAACACCATATATTTT. It encodes CASSPGQKLNTIYF. The gene calls are TRBV5-1 and TRBJ1-3; D might be TRBD1 (6 bases). Germline V CDR1 and CDR2: SGHRS, YFSETQ. V shed 4 bases and J shed 6 bases, with 14 bases lying between them. The CDR3 loop spans 14 amino acids.

This clonotype occurred a few times. The chain employs TRBV5-1 and TRBJ1-5; D unresolved. CDR1 and CDR2 from the germline V gene are SGHRS and YFSETQ. Trimming cost V 0 bases and J 4 bases, with 8 bases left between them. The CDR3 contains 14 residues. Written as DNA, the CDR3 is TGCGCCAGCAGCTTGGCTGGGGATAATCAGCCCCAGCATTTT. Its protein product is CASSLAGDNQPQHF.

This clonotype was detected ten times or more. The gene calls are TRBV20-1 and TRBJ2-2, with D possibly matching TRBD2 (5 bases). The ends were cut back, 5 bases at V and 2 bases at J, with 12 bases in the middle. This CDR3 has 14 residues. In germline, CDR1 is DFQATT, CDR2 SNEGSKA (reference sequence). Here the CDR3 reads CSAGGLGNTGELFF. The CDR3 DNA is TGCAGTGCTGGAGGACTGGGTAACACCGGGGAGCTGTTTTTT.

The sample holds many counts of this clonotype. J is TRBJ1-5 and V is TRBV10-3; TRBD1 might be the D (6 bases). From germline, CDR1 is ENHRY and CDR2 SYGVKD. CDR3 size: 15 residues. V lost 10 bases and J 1 base, leaving 17 bases between the germline ends. The CDR3 reads CATQGQGISNQPQHF. The CDR3 nucleotides are TGTGCCACGCAGGGGCAGGGAATAAGCAATCAGCCCCAGCATTTT.

The chain recombines TRBV6-1 with TRBJ2-3; D unresolved. Trimming left V 3 bases short and J 1 base short, with 8 bases between. Germline V lookup: CDR1 MNHNS, CDR2 SASEGT. CDR3 length equals 14 residues. Here the CDR3 reads CASSDVPGTDTQYF. Written as DNA, the CDR3 is TGTGCCAGCAGTGATGTCCCAGGCACAGATACGCAGTATTTT.

This clonotype was seen at least ten times. The chain combines TRBV18 with TRBJ2-2; a weak D match, TRBD2 (6 bases). The CDR3 has 12 residues. Germline CDR1 and CDR2: KGHSH and LQKENI. Trimming removed 11 bases from V and 0 bases from J, with 7 bases in between. CDR3 sequence reads: CAGGTNTGELFF. For the CDR3, the DNA is TGTGCCGGGGGGACGAACACCGGGGAGCTGTTTTTT.

The gene calls are TRBV7-1 and TRBJ2-5; 12 nucleotides line up with TRBD2. TRBV7-1 is identified as an open reading frame with a role that is uncertain. Unmatched junction bases numbered 5, after V lost 1 base and J lost 2 bases. The CDR3 sequence is 17 residues long. The CDR3 reads CASSSGTSGMIQETQYF. CDR3 in DNA: TGTGCCAGCAGCTCAGGGACTAGCGGGATGATACAAGAGACCCAGTACTTC.

At least ten counts were recorded for this clonotype. The chain has TRBV20-1 and TRBJ2-7; TRBD2 aligns across 9 bases. V trimming: 3 bases; J trimming: 3 bases; junction bases outside the gene matches: 3. This CDR3 has 13 amino acids. CDR1 and CDR2 (germline): DFQATT, SNEGSKA (reference sequence). CDR3 in amino acids: CSARRGGNYEQYF. For the CDR3, the DNA is TGCAGTGCTAGGCGGGGGGGAAACTACGAGCAGTACTTC.

This clonotype was picked up many times. The V gene is TRBV6-2 or TRBV6-3, the J gene TRBJ2-2; D is possibly TRBD1 or TRBD2 (5 bases each). The V and J ends lost 3 bases and 4 bases respectively, with 6 bases between them. The CDR3 loop spans 13 amino acids. CDR1 MNHEY and CDR2 SVGEGT come from the germline V gene. CDR3 in amino acids: CASSYGGTGELFF. The CDR3, as DNA: TGTGCCAGCAGTTATGGGGGCACCGGGGAGCTGTTTTTT.

Many counts were recorded for this clonotype. This chain uses TRBV12-3 or TRBV12-4 with TRBJ2-7; 7 bases align to TRBD1. V was pared by 6 bases and J by 4 bases, with 9 bases of the junction left unmatched. This CDR3 has 14 amino acids. CDR3 nucleotide sequence: TGTGCCAGCAGCCCAAGGGGGCGAAGGTACGAGCAGTACTTC. Translated: CASSPRGRRYEQYF.

This chain connects TRBV18 to TRBJ2-7, with D hard to call. This CDR3 region has 13 residues. Per germline, CDR1 KGHSH and CDR2 LQKENI. V gave up 2 bases and J gave up 7 bases, with 12 bases separating them. This CDR3 is CASSPVRPGEQYF. The CDR3 bases are TGTGCCAGCTCACCAGTACGTCCAGGAGAGCAGTACTTC.

The sample holds a few counts of this clonotype. CDR3 protein: CASSPHPGHPNTEAFF. CDR3 sequence (DNA): TGTGCCAGCAGCCCTCATCCGGGACATCCGAACACTGAAGCTTTCTTT. V gene TRBV7-9 combines with J gene TRBJ1-1; D possibly corresponds to TRBD1 (6 bases). V dropped 5 bases and J dropped 1 base, with 17 bases sitting between them. Germline assignment: CDR1 SEHNR and CDR2 FQNEAQ (reference sequence). The CDR3 totals 16 residues. Looking up the rest from reference TRBV7-9 and TRBJ1-1 gives the full variable domain: DTGVSQNPRHKITKRGQNVTFRCDPISEHNRLYWYRQTLGQGPEFLTYFQNEAQLEKSRLLSDRFSAERPKGSFSTLEIQRTEQGDSAMYLCASSPHPGHPNTEAFFGQGTRLTVV.

This clonotype was detected many times. CDR3 DNA: TGCGCCAGCAGTGAGTATCCAGGGGGCTACGAGCAGTACTTC. Encoded protein: CASSEYPGGYEQYF. The rearrangement uses TRBV10-1 and TRBJ2-7; 7 bases line up with TRBD1. J was trimmed by 3 bases and V by 1 base; bases with no gene match: 3. Looked up from germline, CDR1 is WNHNN and CDR2 is SYGVQD (reference sequence). This CDR3 spans 14 amino acids.

The sample holds many counts of this clonotype. The rearrangement joins TRBV27 to TRBJ2-1; 8 nucleotides match TRBD1. Germline loops: CDR1 MNHEY, CDR2 SMNVEV (reference sequence). Trimming at V came to 10 bases and at J to 4 bases, leaving 3 bases not matched to a gene. The CDR3 sequence is 12 residues long. CDR3 in amino acids: CATWDRYNEQFF. The CDR3 nucleotides are TGTGCCACCTGGGACAGGTACAATGAGCAGTTCTTC.

This clonotype was counted many times. The chain carries TRBV20-1 and TRBJ2-5; 15 bases map to TRBD2. J lost 2 bases, V lost 7 bases, and 11 bases had no gene match. Germline CDR1 DFQATT, CDR2 SNEGSKA (reference sequence). The CDR3 contains 17 residues. CDR3 sequence (DNA): TGCAGTGTAGGGCGCCGGACTAGCGGGAGGGGGCAAGAGACCCAGTACTTC. This translates into CSVGRRTSGRGQETQYF.

The table lists this clonotype with many counts. This sequence joins TRBV19 and TRBJ1-5; possibly TRBD1 for D (6 bases). Trimming stripped 5 bases from V and 4 bases from J, with 15 bases between. The CDR3 has 15 residues. Germline V gene lookup returns CDR1 LNHDA and CDR2 SQIVND (reference sequence). The CDR3 protein is CASSSRGGKNQPQHF. CDR3 coding DNA: TGTGCCAGTAGTTCCCGGGGGGGCAAAAATCAGCCCCAGCATTTT.

The chain links TRBV29-1 to TRBJ2-2; tentatively, D is TRBD1 or TRBD2 (6 bases each). Germline assignment: CDR1 SQVTM and CDR2 ANQGSEA. The V and J ends lost 3 bases and 5 bases respectively, with 13 bases between them. The CDR3 contains 14 residues. CDR3 sequence (DNA): TGCAGCGTTGATACAGGGCGGGGTACCGGGGAGCTGTTTTTT. It translates to CSVDTGRGTGELFF.

In this sample, this clonotype turned up many times. In nucleotides, the CDR3 is TGCAGTGCCCCTACCGGGGGGGGCTGGGGCAATGAGCAGTTCTTC. Protein sequence: CSAPTGGGWGNEQFF. The chain has TRBV20-1 and TRBJ2-1; TRBD2 matches 8 bases. The ends lost 6 bases at V and 6 bases at J; junction bases unmatched: 13. This CDR3 contains 15 residues. Germline CDR1 reads DFQATT; CDR2 reads SNEGSKA (reference sequence).

The sample holds a few counts of this clonotype. V is TRBV29-1 and J is TRBJ2-2; 9 bases match TRBD2. CDR1 and CDR2 from the germline V gene are SQVTM and ANQGSEA. The J segment lost 2 bases and the V segment lost 4 bases, leaving 2 bases of the junction unmatched. This CDR3 is built from 14 residues. CDR3 sequence: CSVGLAANTGELFF. The CDR3 region has the DNA TGCAGCGTTGGACTAGCGGCTAACACCGGGGAGCTGTTTTTT.

This clonotype has ten or more counts. V is TRBV20-1 and J is TRBJ1-2; 10 nucleotides line up with TRBD1. The CDR3 spans 13 residues. The germline V gene has CDR1 DFQATT and CDR2 SNEGSKA (reference sequence). V gave up 3 bases and J gave up 7 bases; unmatched junction bases: 5. CDR3 sequence (DNA): TGCAGTGCTAGTGCGACAGGGGGCCTTGGCTACACCTTC. Translating gives CSASATGGLGYTF.

The sample holds many counts of this clonotype. The chain has TRBV9 and TRBJ2-7, with D unresolved. The germline V gene has CDR1 SGDLS and CDR2 YYNGEE. The CDR3 consists of 12 residues. With 4 bases removed from V and 2 bases from J, the gap between germline ends came to 7 bases. The CDR3: CASSTRTYEQYF. The DNA for the CDR3 is TGTGCCAGCAGCACAAGAACCTACGAGCAGTACTTC.

This clonotype was seen at least ten times. J is TRBJ2-7 and V is TRBV24-1, with D perhaps given as TRBD1 or TRBD2 (5 bases each). Trimming shortened V by 4 bases and J by 3 bases, and 12 bases separated the two germline ends. There are 14 residues in the CDR3. CDR1 and CDR2 from the germline V gene are KGHDR and SFDVKD. The CDR3 region is CATSDGDGDYEQYF. The DNA for the CDR3 is TGTGCCACCAGTGACGGGGACGGGGACTACGAGCAGTACTTC.